This T cell receptor (beta chain) was recorded in a study of post-analysis software for immune sequencing data. General study findings and limits: Relative to controls, patients had about five TRBV segments at higher frequency, with TRBV5-6, TRBV5-1 and TRBV20-1 among these.

In germline, CDR1 is SGHAT, CDR2 FQNNGV. The CDR3 runs 15 residues. Between the trimmed V and J ends, which lost 0 bases and 7 bases, there was a span of 13 bases. As concerns this clonotype: Its antigen is still unknown.

Included in the TCR beta cDNA libraries were unique molecular identifiers. cDNA molecules numbering some 500,000 came from around 1 to 10 million T cells. MiXCR was run by TCRdb on the PCR reads, yielding one entry per CDR3 protein. The sample includes a few hundred thousand distinct CDR3 sequences, approximately 38% of them seen just once. The origin of this receptor is a girl between 10 and 17 years old with multiple sclerosis. The chain is built from TRBV11-2 and TRBJ1-5; D not resolved. The sequencing sample was made of blood. CDR3 nucleotide sequence: TGTGCCAGCAGCTTAGAGGTGGGGTTTGGGCAGCCCCAGCATTTT. Protein sequence: CASSLEVGFGQPQHF.